This T cell receptor (beta chain) derives from a study of spatial heterogeneity in lung cancer. TCRdb used MiXCR to reprocess the 5' RACE reads, holding one entry per CDR3 protein. The top ten clones hold less than 25% of a sample with under 14,000 distinct CDR3 sequences, around 7.9% of them seen once. This clonotype has ten or more counts. The antigen is undetermined. A library made for alpha chains picked up this beta chain off target, so its size means little. Sample time point: sample taken at primary tumor resection. Study-wide points: For expanded intratumoral alpha and beta TCRs, counts tracked tumor mutation counts. Ubiquitous nonsynonymous mutations were tracked by counts of ubiquitous expanded TCRs, and regional ones by counts of regional expanded TCRs.

The receptor was derived from a female donor with early-stage non-small cell lung cancer. Specimen: lung tumor tissue, collected at surgery.

CDR3 sequence (DNA): TGTGCCAGCAGCCTAGGGCTCCTCCAAGAGACCCAGTACTTC. Its protein is CASSLGLLQETQYF. The chain recombines TRBV3-1 with TRBJ2-5, with D uncertain. Trimming took off 4 bases at V and 1 base at J, with 10 bases between the two ends. CDR1 is LGHDT and CDR2 is YNNKEL in the germline V gene (reference sequence). The CDR3 has 14 amino acids.